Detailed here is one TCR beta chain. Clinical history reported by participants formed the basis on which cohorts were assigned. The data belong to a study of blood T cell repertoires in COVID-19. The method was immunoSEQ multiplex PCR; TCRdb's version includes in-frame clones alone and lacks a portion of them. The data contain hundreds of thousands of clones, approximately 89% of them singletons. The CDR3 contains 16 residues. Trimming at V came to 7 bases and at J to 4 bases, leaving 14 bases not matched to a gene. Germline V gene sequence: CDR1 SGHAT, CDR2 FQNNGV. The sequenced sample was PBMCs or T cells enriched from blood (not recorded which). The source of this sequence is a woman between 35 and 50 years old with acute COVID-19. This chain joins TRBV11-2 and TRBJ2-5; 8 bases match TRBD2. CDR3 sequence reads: CASTLVAGGLAETQYF. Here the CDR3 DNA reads TGTGCCAGCACCCTTGTTGCGGGAGGTCTTGCAGAGACCCAGTACTTC. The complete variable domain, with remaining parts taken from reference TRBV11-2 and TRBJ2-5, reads EAGVAQSPRYKIIEKRQSVAFWCNPISGHATLYWYQQILGQGPKLLIQFQNNGVVDDSQLPKDRFSAERLKGVDSTLKIQPAKLEDSAVYLCASTLVAGGLAETQYFGPGTRLLVL.